This T cell receptor beta chain emerged from a study of blood T cell repertoires in COVID-19. This table comes from immunoSEQ multiplex PCR, and its TCRdb copy is limited to in-frame clones, with some not included. The data contain around 58,000 clones, more than 75% of them singletons. Sequenced: PBMCs or T cells enriched from blood (not recorded which). The receptor was isolated from a woman aged 40-49 years who had recovered from COVID-19.

The DNA of the CDR3 is TGTGCCAGTAGTGTCCGGGACAGGGAATACGAGCAGTACTTC. Residues: CASSVRDREYEQYF. V is TRBV19 and J is TRBJ2-7; 9 bases are a match to TRBD1. The CDR3 extends over 14 amino acids. J lost 4 bases, V lost 5 bases, and 6 bases had no gene match. The germline gives CDR1 LNHDA, CDR2 SQIVND (reference sequence).